This T cell receptor beta chain was recovered during a study of shared clonotypes between healthy human individuals (dated by TCRdb to about 2020). About the study as a whole: A few men and a couple of women, aged 18 to 49 years, made up the cohort. For each donor, CD4 naive and CD4 memory were each run on three plates, CD8 naive on two plates, and CD8 memory on one plate. To estimate repertoire size and how much clonotypes are shared between individuals, the study performed deep sequencing of blood TCR repertoires from about 5 healthy adults. To increase sequencing depth and limit assay-specific biases, TCR repertoire library preparation and sequencing were carried out by different laboratories using diverse techniques. Leukapheresis yielded between about 0.8 and 9.5 billion PBMCs per donor. Summary of the overall study and its limitations: About 5% of naive CD4, around 3.5% of naive CD8, 2.3% of memory CD4, and 0.4% of memory CD8 clonotypes were shared across four donors. The genetic and exposure-history diversity represented was limited by the small number of donors. Naive subsets generally had larger estimated clonotype richness than memory subsets. Higher generation probabilities were observed for clonotypes shared by all four sorted-subset donors than for non-shared clonotypes. Pairwise subsampling led to the expectation that sequencing depth would affect the degree of clonotype sharing among donors. Incomplete sequencing was indicated by rarefaction of sorted-subset datasets, despite the large sequencing depth. Sampling was restricted to blood, and TCR repertoires in tissues likely differ from the TCR repertoires found in blood.

This clone was seen ten or more times. Its cognate antigen has yet to be identified. No per-base quality is available; no much larger clone lies one base away. The donors were healthy, HIV-negative adults with no recently reported acute infections or vaccinations. Only Caucasian adults living in Nashville, Tennessee, USA were represented among the donors. CD4+ T cells were enriched by magnetic negative selection; naive cells were then positively selected on CD45RA, and the negative fraction formed the memory subset. After blood collection by leukapheresis, PBMCs were isolated using Ficoll-Histopaque density gradient centrifugation and then cryopreserved in the vapor phase of liquid nitrogen. Analytical flow cytometry was used to check the purity and quantity of every magnetically sorted T cell population. Each sorted fraction had its genomic DNA isolated and then quantified by UV absorbance on a Nanodrop 2000c.

The trim is 6 bases for V and 4 bases for J, with a gap of 12 bases between the germline ends. The germline V gene gives CDR1 as MDHEN and CDR2 as SYDVKM. Its CDR3 holds 13 amino acids, cysteine through phenylalanine. The retained sequence is limited to the CDR3, 39 bases, with the frame set at the first base. TCR CDR3 regions were amplified from genomic DNA by multiplex PCR using the deep immunoSEQ assay. Genomic DNA extracted from each cell subset was distributed evenly over all wells of several immunoSEQ 96-well plates, and each plate served as one replicate. For sorted subsets, 200 to 250 ng of genomic DNA, equivalent to around 30,000 T cell genomes, went into each replicate PCR. The purified libraries were quantified using a Qubit 3.0 fluorometer, sized with a Bioanalyzer 2100, and then quantified again using the KAPA Library Quantification kit. Every immunoSEQ 96-well plate was sequenced on a dedicated single-read 150-cycle Illumina NextSeq 550 flow cell. The study's own analysis went as follows. The immunoSEQ output contained only junctional sequences without quality scores, so filtering could not match that applied to full-length reads. Sequences were annotated with PyIR, a Python wrapper for IgBLAST v1.9, using IMGT germline references to assign V/J genes and CDR3. Any read was removed if the V/J assignment was weak (E-value above 1e-6), the CDR3 was missing, or the read contained stop codons, out-of-frame junctions, or ambiguous translated residues. V3J clonotypes were defined as sequences sharing the same inferred V gene, J gene, and CDR3 amino acid sequence. The percentage overlap between two repertoires was calculated by dividing the number of shared unique clonotypes by the size of the smaller repertoire. Three approaches were used to assess repertoire richness: RTK rarefaction, the Chao1 estimator, and Recon v2.1 estimates of unobserved clonotypes. OLGA was used to compute generation probabilities for all TCRbeta clonotypes that the gDNA method yielded from a handful of donors. TCRdb limited this immuneACCESS table to in-frame rearrangements with V and J called. A share of clones is missing; checked studies link under half to unresolved V genes, and the rest is unexplained. D and trimming were read from the DNA, whereas the V and J calls and clone size are those reported in that table. Across this sample there are 550,000 to 800,000 clones, with less than 85% seen only once. The top ten constitute over 1.5% of the sample.

This receptor was obtained from a woman aged 25 to 39 in good health. Material: memory CD4+ T cells sorted from blood. The cell subset or site label for this specimen denotes: CD45RA-negative fraction. The sequence links TRBV28 to TRBJ1-2; the D region possibly corresponds to TRBD1 (5 bases align). The nucleotides are TGTGCCAGCAGCCCACAGGAAATCTATGGCTACACCTTC. Translated, it reads CASSPQEIYGYTF.